The sample holds one count of the clone carrying this TCR beta chain. Recruits, aged roughly 18 to 89 years, lived in 24 US areas. This sample stems from a study of blood T cell repertoires in COVID-19. Across the study: COVID-19 samples, acute and convalescent, were from the United States, Italy and Spain.

CDR3 size: 13 residues. Trimming left V 7 bases short and J 9 bases short, with 16 bases between. The germline V gene encodes CDR1 SNHLY and CDR2 FYNNEI. Original methodology: Amplification of reference gene primers was used by the study to estimate nucleated cell counts. Clones were sequenced by immunoSEQ multiplex PCR, and TCRdb holds only the in-frame ones, with some missing. V and J calls and clone size follow that table, whereas D and trimming were derived from the DNA. The data show over 250,000 clones, with about 80% seen just once and under 5% held by the top ten. The sequence was obtained from a young man with acute COVID-19. What was sequenced was PBMCs or T cells enriched from blood (not recorded which). J is TRBJ1-3 and V is TRBV2, with D possibly TRBD1 on 5 matching bases. In DNA, the CDR3 is TGTGCCAGCACCGGGGGGATTGACCCCACCATATATTTT. Translating gives CASTGGIDPTIYF.